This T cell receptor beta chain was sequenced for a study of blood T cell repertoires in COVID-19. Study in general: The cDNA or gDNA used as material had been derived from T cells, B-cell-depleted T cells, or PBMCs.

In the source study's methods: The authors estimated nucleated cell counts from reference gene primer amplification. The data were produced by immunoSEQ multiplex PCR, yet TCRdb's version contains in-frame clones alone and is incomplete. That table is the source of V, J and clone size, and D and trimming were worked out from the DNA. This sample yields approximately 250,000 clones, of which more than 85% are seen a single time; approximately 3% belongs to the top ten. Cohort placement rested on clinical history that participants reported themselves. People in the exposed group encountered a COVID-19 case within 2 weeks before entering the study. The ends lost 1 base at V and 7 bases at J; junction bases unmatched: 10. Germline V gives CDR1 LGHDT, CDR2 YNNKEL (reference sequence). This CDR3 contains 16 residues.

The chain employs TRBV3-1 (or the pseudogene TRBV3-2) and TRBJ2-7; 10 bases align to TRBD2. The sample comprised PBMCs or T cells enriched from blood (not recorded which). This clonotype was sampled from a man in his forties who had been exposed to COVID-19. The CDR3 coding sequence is TGTGCCAGCAGCCAAGGCCAAGCGGGAGGGCCGGAAGAGCAGTACTTC. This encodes CASSQGQAGGPEEQYF.